This entry lists 32 T cell receptor beta chains sequenced from one sample in a study of vaccination effects on CD4 cells after COVID-19. In the ViraFEST assay, antigen-specific CD4+ clonotypes were identified by expansion after peptide-pool stimulation. Culture lasted 10 days before CD4+ T cell isolation. Two doses of either BNT162b2 or mRNA-1273 were given to each participant. The data were produced by immunoSEQ multiplex PCR, yet TCRdb's version contains in-frame clones alone and is incomplete. Of approximately 12,000 clones listed, approximately 71% are singletons. The antigens these receptors bind are not known. The input for sequencing was CD4+ T cells from PBMCs cultured with SARS-CoV-2 spike peptides, taken after COVID-19 vaccination. The receptors originated from a human donor who received a COVID-19 vaccine.

V is TRBV10-3 and J is TRBJ1-1, with a weak D call TRBD1 (5 bases). Germline V gene data show CDR1 as ENHRY and CDR2 as SYGVKD. The germline V and J ends were trimmed by 8 bases and 1 base, with 5 bases remaining between them. The CDR3 totals 11 residues. CDR3 nucleotides: TGTGCCATCGGGGGGAACACTGAAGCTTTCTTT. Translating it yields CAIGGNTEAFF.

This chain uses TRBV7-9 with TRBJ1-3; D gene unclear. The CDR3 length is 15 residues. CDR1 and CDR2 from the germline V gene are SEHNR and FQNEAQ (reference sequence). The germline V and J ends were trimmed by 1 base and 0 bases, with 7 bases remaining between them. The CDR3 sequence: CASSLGQFSGNTIYF. CDR3 bases: TGTGCCAGCAGCTTAGGGCAATTCTCTGGAAACACCATATATTTT.

The chain couples TRBV3-1 (or the pseudogene TRBV3-2) to TRBJ2-5; the match to TRBD2 covers 13 bases. The V and J ends lost 4 bases and 2 bases, in that order; junction bases with no gene match: 4. The CDR3 loop spans 16 amino acids. Germline CDR1 reads LGHDT; CDR2 reads YNNKEL (reference sequence). The DNA of the CDR3 is TGTGCCAGCAGCCGAGCGGGACTAGCGGGACAAGAGACCCAGTACTTC. This gives the protein CASSRAGLAGQETQYF.

This rearrangement joins TRBV5-1 to TRBJ1-3; D is perhaps TRBD1 (5 bases). Germline CDR1 reads SGHRS; CDR2 reads YFSETQ. Trimming took 0 bases from V and 0 from J, leaving 10 bases between them. The length of the CDR3 is 16 residues. The DNA for the CDR3 is TGCGCCAGCAGCTTGGAGGCAGGGTACTCTGGAAACACCATATATTTT. Protein product: CASSLEAGYSGNTIYF.

On this clone itself: A read error may account for a junction end that differs from germline. This sequence joins TRBV7-7 and TRBJ2-5; perhaps TRBD1 as D (5 bases). This CDR3 has 13 amino acids. CDR1 is SSHAT, CDR2 FNYEAQ, per germline (reference sequence). The CDR3 reads CASSPGPQETQYF. For the CDR3, the DNA is TGTGCTAGCAGCCCAGGGCCCCAAGAGACCCAGTACTTC.

This rearrangement joins TRBV19 to TRBJ1-2; 8 bases align to TRBD1. The trim removed 4 bases at V and 7 bases at J, leaving 11 bases unmatched. This CDR3 has 15 amino acids. Looked up from germline, CDR1 is LNHDA and CDR2 is SQIVND (reference sequence). This CDR3 is CASSRTGIDQGGYTF. The CDR3 DNA sequence: TGTGCCAGTAGTAGGACAGGGATCGATCAGGGTGGCTACACCTTC.

The J gene is TRBJ1-1, the V gene TRBV9, with D tentatively TRBD1 (5 bases). The CDR3 runs 12 residues. CDR1 SGDLS and CDR2 YYNGEE come from the germline V gene. V dropped 3 bases and J dropped 10 bases, with 13 bases sitting between them. CDR3 DNA sequence: TGTGCCAGCAGCGGGGATGCAGGGTCAGCTTTCTTT. Protein product: CASSGDAGSAFF.

Relative to its sample, this clone is medium-sized. This chain joins TRBV3-1 (or the pseudogene TRBV3-2) and TRBJ2-5; TRBD2 matches 7 bases. The germline CDR1 and CDR2 sequences are LGHDT and YNNKEL (reference sequence). This CDR3 contains 17 residues. V shed 0 bases, J shed 2 bases, and the junction held 9 bases outside the gene matches. CDR3 loop: CASSQDLVASGQETQYF. CDR3 coding DNA: TGTGCCAGCAGCCAAGATCTCGTGGCTAGCGGACAAGAGACCCAGTACTTC.

The V gene is TRBV5-1, the J gene TRBJ1-2; tentatively, D is TRBD1 (5 bases). Per germline, CDR1 SGHRS and CDR2 YFSETQ. This CDR3 has 16 amino acids. Trimming pared 4 bases from V and 4 bases from J, leaving 20 bases between. The CDR3 loop is CASSLTSGPTFYGYTF. CDR3 nucleotides: TGCGCCAGCAGCCTTACCTCGGGACCGACCTTCTATGGCTACACCTTC.

The chain employs TRBV24-1 and TRBJ2-3; D gene ambiguous. V lost 2 bases and J lost 4, with 12 bases in between. CDR3 length equals 15 residues. The germline V gene has CDR1 KGHDR and CDR2 SFDVKD. CDR3 loop: CATSDSARLADTQYF. CDR3 sequence (DNA): TGTGCCACCAGTGATTCAGCTAGACTCGCAGATACGCAGTATTTT.

This chain connects TRBV10-3 to TRBJ2-2; TRBD1 matches at 7 bases. CDR3 size: 14 residues. The junction had 3 bases not matched to a gene; V was cut back by 4 bases and J by 4 bases. CDR1 is ENHRY and CDR2 is SYGVKD in the germline V gene. In DNA form, the CDR3 reads TGTGCCATCAGTGGACAGGGCCTCACCGGGGAGCTGTTTTTT. Translation gives CAISGQGLTGELFF.

The J gene is TRBJ1-2, the V gene TRBV12-3 or TRBV12-4; D may be TRBD1 (6 bases). This CDR3 spans 12 amino acids. V was shortened by 5 bases and J by 5 bases, with 9 bases between the two germline ends. The CDR3 region is CASSTTGYGYTF. CDR3 DNA sequence: TGTGCCAGCAGTACGACAGGTTATGGCTACACCTTC.

V is TRBV28 and J is TRBJ1-5, with a weak D call TRBD1 (5 bases). Between the trimmed V and J ends, which lost 2 bases and 2 bases, there was a span of 19 bases. The CDR3 runs to 18 residues. Germline V gene lookup returns CDR1 MDHEN and CDR2 SYDVKM. The CDR3 DNA sequence: TGTGCCAGCAGTTTAGTGGTAGGGGCCGGTTGGGGCAATCAGCCCCAGCATTTT. Encoded protein: CASSLVVGAGWGNQPQHF. Variable domain in full (rest from reference TRBV28 and TRBJ1-5): DVKVTQSSRYLVKRTGEKVFLECVQDMDHENMFWYRQDPGLGLRLIYFSYDVKMKEKGDIPEGYSVSREKKERFSLILESASTNQTSMYLCASSLVVGAGWGNQPQHFGDGTRLSIL.

The chain couples TRBV3-1 (or the pseudogene TRBV3-2) to TRBJ2-2; TRBD2 aligns across 8 bases. Germline lookup yields CDR1 LGHDT and CDR2 YNNKEL (reference sequence). The junction had 4 bases not matched to a gene; V was cut back by 1 base and J by 6 bases. This CDR3 comprises 15 residues. CDR3 sequence (DNA): TGTGCCAGCAGCCAAGTCAGACTAGCGTCCGGGGAGCTGTTTTTT. It codes for CASSQVRLASGELFF.

The chain's CDR3 is CASSQDKTGPPETQYF. CDR3 DNA: TGTGCCAGCAGCCAAGATAAGACAGGACCTCCAGAGACCCAGTACTTC. V usage is TRBV3-1 (or the pseudogene TRBV3-2) and J usage is TRBJ2-5; maybe TRBD1 (6 bases). CDR1 is LGHDT, CDR2 YNNKEL, per germline (reference sequence). V was trimmed by 0 bases and J by 4 bases, leaving 15 bases between them. There are 16 residues in the CDR3.

Only one count was recorded for this clone. This sequence joins TRBV5-4 and TRBJ1-6; D is undetermined. Trimming left V 0 bases short and J 9 bases short, with 16 bases between. CDR1 and CDR2 (germline): SGHNT, YYREEE (reference sequence). The CDR3 loop spans 16 amino acids. This chain's CDR3 is CASSLDSQRSGSPLHF. DNA of the CDR3: TGTGCCAGCAGCTTGGACAGTCAACGTTCGGGTTCACCCCTCCACTTT.

CDR3 protein: CASSRGYTEAFF. CDR3 sequence (DNA): TGTGCCAGTAGTAGGGGTTACACTGAAGCTTTCTTT. This chain connects TRBV19 to TRBJ1-1; D call uncertain. This CDR3 spans 12 amino acids. The germline V and J ends were trimmed by 4 bases and 3 bases, with 6 bases remaining between them. Germline V gene sequence: CDR1 LNHDA, CDR2 SQIVND (reference sequence).

The chain employs TRBV28 and TRBJ2-2; 7 bases line up with TRBD1. The CDR3 extends over 15 amino acids. CDR1 is MDHEN, CDR2 SYDVKM, per germline. After removal of 2 bases from V and 3 bases from J, the junction contained 3 bases not matched to a gene. CDR3 DNA sequence: TGTGCCAGCAGTTTAGTTGGGACAGACACCGGGGAGCTGTTTTTT. This gives the protein CASSLVGTDTGELFF.

The V and J genes are TRBV28 and TRBJ1-1; D ambiguous. Germline values: CDR1 MDHEN, CDR2 SYDVKM. The CDR3 contains 15 residues. Deletions cut 6 bases from V and 1 base from J, with 15 bases between. Written as DNA, the CDR3 is TGTGCCAGCAGCCCCAATTCCGGGCGGAACACTGAAGCTTTCTTT. Translation: CASSPNSGRNTEAFF.

The chain links TRBV18 to TRBJ2-3; 7 bases align to TRBD2. Germline assignment: CDR1 KGHSH and CDR2 LQKENI. CDR3 length equals 15 residues. Trimming cost V 3 bases and J 0 bases; bases outside gene matches: 3. This CDR3 is CASSPSGGSTDTQYF. In DNA form, the CDR3 reads TGTGCCAGCTCACCGTCGGGGGGAAGCACAGATACGCAGTATTTT.

This sequence joins TRBV7-9 and TRBJ2-1; D assignment may be TRBD1 or TRBD2 (5 bases each). Germline V gene lookup returns CDR1 SEHNR and CDR2 FQNEAQ (reference sequence). The ends were cut back, 4 bases at V and 3 bases at J, with 13 bases in the middle. CDR3 length: 15 amino acids. CDR3 nucleotide sequence: TGTGCCAGCAGCTCCAGGGAGAGGGACTACAATGAGCAGTTCTTC. Translation: CASSSRERDYNEQFF.

This rearrangement joins TRBV21-1 to TRBJ1-6. TRBV21-1 represents a pseudogene. The CDR3 length is 15 residues. The CDR3 is CASSKWGVGDSPLHF. The DNA of the CDR3 is TGTGCCAGCAGCAAATGGGGGGTGGGCGATTCACCCCTCCACTTT.

This clone has more than one count but fewer than ten. This rearrangement joins TRBV14 to TRBJ1-2; TRBD1 might be the D (5 bases). The CDR3 runs to 14 residues. Germline CDR1 and CDR2: SGHDN and FVKESK. The germline V and J ends were trimmed by 4 bases and 4 bases, with 13 bases remaining between them. The CDR3 DNA is TGTGCCAGCAGCCCTTTCCAGGGTACCTATGGCTACACCTTC. Amino acids: CASSPFQGTYGYTF.

This chain connects TRBV6-5 to TRBJ1-5; the D is unclear. The CDR3 runs 13 residues. Germline lookup yields CDR1 MNHEY and CDR2 SVGAGI. V lost 8 bases and J 4 bases, leaving 12 bases between the germline ends. The CDR3: CASLALYNQPQHF. CDR3 nucleotide sequence: TGTGCCAGCCTGGCCCTTTATAATCAGCCCCAGCATTTT.

This chain links TRBV28 with TRBJ2-7, with TRBD2 as a possible D gene (7 bases). The CDR3 contains 14 residues. V was clipped by 5 bases and J by 4 bases, with 15 bases between them. Germline CDR1 MDHEN, CDR2 SYDVKM. The CDR3 reads CASSTRRGAYEQYF. The CDR3 region has the DNA TGTGCCAGCAGTACCCGTCGGGGGGCGTACGAGCAGTACTTC.

This rearrangement joins TRBV9 to TRBJ2-5, with 10 bases fitting TRBD2. The V and J ends lost 0 bases and 5 bases, in that order; junction bases with no gene match: 7. The CDR3 extends over 16 amino acids. Looked up from germline, CDR1 is SGDLS and CDR2 is YYNGEE. The CDR3 spells CASSVVERGGRETQYF. The CDR3 coding sequence is TGTGCCAGCAGCGTAGTGGAGCGGGGGGGCCGGGAGACCCAGTACTTC.

V is TRBV12-5 and J is TRBJ1-1, with TRBD1 matching over 11 bases. V dropped 3 bases and J dropped 6; count of bases not matched to a gene: 6. In germline, CDR1 is LGHNT, CDR2 FRNRAP. The CDR3 runs to 15 residues. CDR3: CASGLERTGGSEAFF. Here the CDR3 DNA reads TGTGCTAGTGGTTTAGAGAGGACAGGGGGCTCTGAAGCTTTCTTT.

CDR3 loop: CSVDSSYNEQFF. The CDR3 coding sequence is TGCAGCGTTGACAGCTCCTACAATGAGCAGTTCTTC. The V and J genes are TRBV29-1 and TRBJ2-1; D not certain. CDR1 is SQVTM and CDR2 is ANQGSEA in the germline V gene. The length of the CDR3 is 12 residues. Deletions cut 3 bases from V and 0 bases from J, with 3 bases between.

The genes are TRBV5-6 and TRBJ2-4; D is unresolved. Germline values: CDR1 SGHDT, CDR2 YYEEEE. There are 15 residues in the CDR3. V was trimmed by 3 bases and J by 7 bases, leaving 17 bases between them. Here the CDR3 reads CASSSDGRKGNIQYF. CDR3 DNA sequence: TGTGCCAGCAGCTCAGACGGCCGAAAAGGTAACATTCAGTACTTC.

This rearrangement joins TRBV5-1 to TRBJ1-3; D is undetermined. The CDR3 extends over 15 amino acids. The V end was cut by 4 bases, the J end by 0 bases, with 11 bases between. Germline V gene data show CDR1 as SGHRS and CDR2 as YFSETQ. CDR3 nucleotide sequence: TGCGCCAGCAGCGTAGGACCGAGCTCTGGAAACACCATATATTTT. Translated, it gives CASSVGPSSGNTIYF.

By its share, this clone is medium-sized. The chain is built from TRBV10-3 and TRBJ2-6; maybe TRBD2 (7 bases). Germline CDR1 and CDR2: ENHRY and SYGVKD. V lost 3 bases, J lost 0 bases, and 15 bases lay in between. This CDR3 spans 18 amino acids. The CDR3 region is CAISDPGGPHSGANVLTF. CDR3 nucleotide sequence: TGTGCCATCAGTGACCCGGGGGGCCCTCACTCTGGGGCCAACGTCCTGACTTTC.

The V call is TRBV7-8, the J call TRBJ2-2; a weak D match, TRBD1 (6 bases). The germline CDR1 and CDR2 sequences are SGHVS and FQNEAQ. This CDR3 region has 15 residues. V was pared by 8 bases and J by 0 bases, with 13 bases between. The CDR3, as DNA: TGTGCCAGCGGCCGGACAGTCGCGAACACCGGGGAGCTGTTTTTT. Its translation is CASGRTVANTGELFF.